This T cell receptor (beta chain) was recovered during a study of cytomegalovirus exposure and HLA in healthy donors. From germline, CDR1 is SGHVS and CDR2 FNYEAQ. J lost 7 bases, V lost 3 bases, and 6 bases had no gene match. The CDR3 runs to 15 residues. General observations from the study: In an earlier analysis, about 87% or about 30%: the productive usage of most TCR beta V segments. It was reported that the classifier diagnosed cytomegalovirus status with high specificity and sensitivity in both the original and validation cohorts.

These donors counted as nominally healthy when sampled, but unrecorded immune exposures were likely. PCR involved 60 Vbeta and 13 Jbeta primers. Sequencing was performed with immunoSEQ multiplex PCR; in TCRdb, only in-frame clones are kept and a portion is missing. Of some 80,000 clones in the sample, around three quarters are singletons; the top ten hold nearly 3.5%. Details on this clone: What it binds is unknown.

The sequence was obtained from a man aged 40-49 years in good health and CMV-seronegative. The sample taken for sequencing was PBMCs. The chain is built from TRBV7-6 and TRBJ1-6; TRBD1 matches 7 bases. CDR3 in amino acids: CASSLQGTANSPLHF. As DNA, the CDR3 is TGTGCCAGCAGCTTGCAGGGGACAGCAAATTCACCCCTCCACTTT.